This T cell receptor (beta chain) originates from a study of Ad26.COV2.S vaccination and SARS-CoV-2 variants (dated by TCRdb to about 2021). Study-level background: Donors in the vaccine arm were drawn from COV1001, a phase I-IIa trial of Ad26.COV2.S in healthy adults that was multicentre, randomized, double-blind and placebo-controlled. Ad26.COV2.S was administered intramuscularly at 5 x 10^10 or 1 x 10^11 viral particles, either as a single shot or as two shots given 56 days apart. TCRbeta repertoire sequencing served as the tool for gauging how specific and how broad the SARS-CoV-2-reactive T cell receptors were following Ad26.COV2.S vaccination. A total of 32 samples were included in the TCR-sequenced set, comprising roughly 19 Ad26.COV2.S vaccine recipients, 5 placebo recipients and 8 SARS-CoV-2 convalescent individuals. Trial participants were randomized into five groups of five, in which low-dose or high-dose Ad26.COV2.S was given once or twice, or placebo was given on both occasions. Blinding of investigators to trial group allocation was maintained during experiments and outcome assessment.

The immunoSEQ Assay was used to sequence TCRbeta CDR3 regions. After extraction, genomic DNA underwent amplification by bias-controlled multiplex PCR, followed by high-throughput sequencing. The authors' analysis ran thus. Collapsing and filtering of sequences were performed to quantify the absolute abundance of each unique TCRbeta CDR3 region. Usable DNA was measured by amplifying reference genes present in all nucleated cells, and TCRbeta template counts were normalized to that usable DNA to estimate T cell fraction. Repertoire TCRs were annotated as SARS-CoV-2-specific by exact matching of V gene, CDR3 amino acid sequence and J gene to a known reactive TCR set. MIRA supplied the reference SARS-CoV-2 TCR set, which was filtered for enrichment in COVID-19-positive ImmuneCODE repertoires so that public or cross-reactive TCRs were removed. Using the MIRA antigens, annotated TCRs were further analysed by specific ORF or by position within an ORF. Breadth was defined as annotated unique rearrangements over total unique productive rearrangements; depth was the summed frequency of those rearrangements. TCR breadth was compared between groups using two-sided Wilcoxon rank-sum tests. TCRdb obtained this table from immuneACCESS and retained in-frame rearrangements with V and J assigned. These tables miss some clones; where compared with another copy, unresolved V genes account for less than half of the shortfall, and the remainder is unexplained. That table gives V, J and clone size, and the DNA gave D and trimming. Within this sample are roughly 700,000 clones, with roughly 90% of them counted one time only. The ten biggest clones cover roughly 1.5% of the sample.

The treatment or condition label of this sample denotes: some 20 received Ad26.COV2.S at low or high dose, single or two shots; roughly 5 received placebo; per-sample allocation not given. For vaccine and placebo recipients, repertoires were sequenced using samples collected on day 63 after the first injection. Between 29 July and 7 August 2020, Cohort 1b enrolled 25 adults aged 18-55 years at one site in Boston, USA. As a vaccine, Ad26.COV2.S was a replication-incompetent adenovirus type 26 vector that expressed a prefusion-stabilized SARS-CoV-2 spike protein derived from the original Wuhan strain. Trimming leaves V shorter by 5 bases and J shorter by 4 bases, with the junction holding 11 bases beyond the gene matches. The CDR3 starts with the cysteine, ends with the phenylalanine, and has 16 residues. Left in the record is the CDR3 DNA by itself, 48 bases read in frame from the first base. CDR1 and CDR2, per the germline V gene (reference sequence), are MNHEY and SMNVEV.

Paper-wide results and their limitations: Non-spike TCR breadth was comparable between vaccine and placebo recipients, consistent with the vaccine containing only spike. After vaccination, spike-specific CD8+ and CD4+ T cell responses were reported to show substantial breadth. Higher spike-specific TCR breadth was observed in Ad26.COV2.S recipients than in placebo recipients (P = 0.0014). The study was not powered to compare responses between vaccine doses or regimens. It was noted by the authors that total T cell responses may have been underestimated by the TCR breadth and depth analyses.

Concerning this clone itself: Its antigen is not yet known. No base qualities exist here, and no much larger clone lies one base off it.

The chain is assembled from TRBV27 and TRBJ2-3, with 8 central nucleotides matching TRBD1. The origin of this receptor is a person between 18 and 60 years old who received the Ad26.COV2.S COVID-19 vaccine or a placebo. The source was peripheral blood, collected in a trial of Ad26.COV2.S vaccine versus placebo. The CDR3 reads CASSPSYGTGPDTQYF. The nucleotide sequence reads TGTGCCAGCAGTCCCAGCTATGGGACAGGACCAGATACGCAGTATTTT.